This TCR beta chain was identified during a study of blood T cell repertoires in COVID-19. This table comes from immunoSEQ multiplex PCR, and its TCRdb copy is limited to in-frame clones, with some not included. The sample includes around 78,000 clones, roughly nine tenths seen only once; the top ten take 1.9%. The CDR3 is made up of 17 amino acids. V was clipped by 2 bases and J by 8 bases; unmatched bases: 8. Looked up from germline, CDR1 is SGHRS and CDR2 is YFSETQ. This chain links TRBV5-1 with TRBJ2-1, with TRBD2 matching 15 bases. This receptor was obtained from a woman between 55 and 75 years old with acute or convalescent COVID-19. Sample: peripheral blood. The CDR3, as DNA: TGCGCCAGCAGCTTTGTAGGACTAGCGGGAGGGCCCCATGAGCAGTTCTTC. Translated: CASSFVGLAGGPHEQFF.